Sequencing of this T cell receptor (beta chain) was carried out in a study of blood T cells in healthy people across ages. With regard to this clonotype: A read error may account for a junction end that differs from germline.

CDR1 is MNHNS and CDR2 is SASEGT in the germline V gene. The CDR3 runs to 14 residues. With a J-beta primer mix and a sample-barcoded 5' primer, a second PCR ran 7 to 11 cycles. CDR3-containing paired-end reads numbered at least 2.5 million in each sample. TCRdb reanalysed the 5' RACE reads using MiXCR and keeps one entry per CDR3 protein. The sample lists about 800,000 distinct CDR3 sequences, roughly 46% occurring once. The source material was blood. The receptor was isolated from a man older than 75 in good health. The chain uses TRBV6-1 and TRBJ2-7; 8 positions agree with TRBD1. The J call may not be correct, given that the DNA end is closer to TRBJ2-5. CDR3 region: CVSNRGQGGETQYF. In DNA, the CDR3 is TGTGTCAGCAACAGAGGACAGGGTGGAGAGACCCAGTACTTC.